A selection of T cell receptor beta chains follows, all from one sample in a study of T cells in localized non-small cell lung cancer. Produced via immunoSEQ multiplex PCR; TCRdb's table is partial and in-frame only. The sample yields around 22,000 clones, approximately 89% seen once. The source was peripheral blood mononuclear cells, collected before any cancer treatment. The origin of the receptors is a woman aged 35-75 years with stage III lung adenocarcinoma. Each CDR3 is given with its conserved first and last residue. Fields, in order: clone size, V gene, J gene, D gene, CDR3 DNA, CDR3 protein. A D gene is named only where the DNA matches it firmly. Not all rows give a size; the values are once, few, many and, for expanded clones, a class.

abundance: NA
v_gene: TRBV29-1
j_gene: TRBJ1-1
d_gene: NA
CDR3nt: TGCAGCGTTGAAGAGGTTTGTCGGACAGCCCATCTGAACACTGAAGCTTTCTTT
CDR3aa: CSVEEVCRTAHLNTEAFF

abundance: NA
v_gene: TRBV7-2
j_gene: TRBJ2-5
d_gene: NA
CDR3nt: TGTGCCAGCAGCGGAGTAGGCCTAGGACGGAGGGAGACCCAGTACTTC
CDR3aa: CASSGVGLGRRETQYF

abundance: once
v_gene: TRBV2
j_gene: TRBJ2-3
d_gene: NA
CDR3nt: TGTGCCAGCAGTGGGCGTTGGCGGGACACAGATACGCAGTATTTT
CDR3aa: CASSGRWRDTDTQYF

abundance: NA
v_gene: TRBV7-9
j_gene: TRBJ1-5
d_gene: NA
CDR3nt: TGTGCCAGCAGCTTAGCTATGCAGCCCCAGCATTTT
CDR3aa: CASSLAMQPQHF

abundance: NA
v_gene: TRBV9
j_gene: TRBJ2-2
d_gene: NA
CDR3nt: TGTGCCAGCAGCGTGGGAGGTTACACCGGGGAGCTGTTTTTT
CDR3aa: CASSVGGYTGELFF

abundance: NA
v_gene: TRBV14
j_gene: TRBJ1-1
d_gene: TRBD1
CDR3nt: TGTGCCAGCAGCCACCGCCTGCGGCCAGGGGGGGGGACTGAAGCTTTCTTT
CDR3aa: CASSHRLRPGGGTEAFF

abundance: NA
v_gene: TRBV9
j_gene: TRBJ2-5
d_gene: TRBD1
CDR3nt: TGTGCCAGCAGCGCCGGGACAGTCCAAGAGACCCAGTACTTC
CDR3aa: CASSAGTVQETQYF

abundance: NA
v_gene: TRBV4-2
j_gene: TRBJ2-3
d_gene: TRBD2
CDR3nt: TGTGCCAGCAGCCAAGGGGCGGGAGGATCTAGCACAGATACGCAGTATTTT
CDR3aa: CASSQGAGGSSTDTQYF

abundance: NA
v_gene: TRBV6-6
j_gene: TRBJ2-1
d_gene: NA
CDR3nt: TGTGCCAGCAGTTACTCGGAGCGCCCCAATGAGCAGTTCTTC
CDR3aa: CASSYSERPNEQFF

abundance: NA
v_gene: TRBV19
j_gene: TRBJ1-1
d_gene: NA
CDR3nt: TGTGCCAGTAGTATAGCCCTCGGCGGGGGATCTGAAGCTTTCTTT
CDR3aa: CASSIALGGGSEAFF

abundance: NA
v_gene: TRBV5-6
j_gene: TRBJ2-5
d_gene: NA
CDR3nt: TGTGCCAGCAGTCCGGACTATCTCCAAGAGACCCAGTACTTC
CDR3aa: CASSPDYLQETQYF

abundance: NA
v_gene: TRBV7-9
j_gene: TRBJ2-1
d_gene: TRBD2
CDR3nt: TGTGCCAGCGGAGGCGGGAGGGGCACGGAGCAGTTCTTC
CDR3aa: CASGGGRGTEQFF

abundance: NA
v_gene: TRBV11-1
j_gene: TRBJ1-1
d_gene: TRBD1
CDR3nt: TGTGCCAGCAGGAAGAACAGGGGCCCGAACACTGAAGCTTTCTTT
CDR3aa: CASRKNRGPNTEAFF

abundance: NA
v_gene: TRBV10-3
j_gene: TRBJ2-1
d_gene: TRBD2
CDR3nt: TGTGCCATCAGTGATGATCGCGCTAGCGGGTACTACAATGAGCAGTTCTTC
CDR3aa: CAISDDRASGYYNEQFF

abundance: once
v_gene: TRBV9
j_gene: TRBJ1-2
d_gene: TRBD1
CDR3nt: TGTGCCAGCAGCGTAGCCGGACAGGGGGAGAATGGCTACACCTTC
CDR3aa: CASSVAGQGENGYTF

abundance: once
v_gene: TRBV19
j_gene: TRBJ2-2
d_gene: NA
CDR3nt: TGTGCCAGTAGTATGTCCGACACCGGGGAGCTGTTTTTT
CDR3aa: CASSMSDTGELFF

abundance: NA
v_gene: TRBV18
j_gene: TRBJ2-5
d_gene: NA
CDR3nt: TGTGCCAGCTCATGGGAGAAGGGGAAACAGTCCCAGTACTTC
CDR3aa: CASSWEKGKQSQYF

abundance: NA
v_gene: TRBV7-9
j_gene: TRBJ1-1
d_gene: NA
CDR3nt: TGTGCCAGCAGCTTAGTGGGAGCTTTCTTT
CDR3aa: CASSLVGAFF

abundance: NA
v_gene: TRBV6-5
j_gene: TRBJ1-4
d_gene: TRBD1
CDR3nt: TGTGCCAGCAGTCCCCGGGACAGTAATGAAAAACTGTTTTTT
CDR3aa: CASSPRDSNEKLFF

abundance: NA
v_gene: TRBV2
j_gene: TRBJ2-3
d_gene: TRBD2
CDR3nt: TGTGCCAGCAGTGATCGGGGCGGGAGGGCCCAAGATACGCAGTATTTT
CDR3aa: CASSDRGGRAQDTQYF

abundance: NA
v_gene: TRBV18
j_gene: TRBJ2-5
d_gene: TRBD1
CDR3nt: TGTGCCAGCTCACCGGGACAGGGGTTTCGCCAAGAGACCCAGTACTTC
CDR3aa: CASSPGQGFRQETQYF

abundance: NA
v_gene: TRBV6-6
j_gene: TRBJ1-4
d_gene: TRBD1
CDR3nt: TGTGCCAGCACCCGGGAGGGGGCGCTGACTAATGAAAAACTGTTTTTT
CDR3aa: CASTREGALTNEKLFF

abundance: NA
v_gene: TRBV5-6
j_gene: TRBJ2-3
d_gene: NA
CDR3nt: TGTGCCAGCAGCTTGTGGGGCGGGATTAGCACAGATACGCAGTATTTT
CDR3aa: CASSLWGGISTDTQYF

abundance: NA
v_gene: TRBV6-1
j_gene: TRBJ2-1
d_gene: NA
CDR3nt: TGTGCCAGCAGTGAAGGGTGGAACTCCTACAATGAGCAGTTCTTC
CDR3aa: CASSEGWNSYNEQFF

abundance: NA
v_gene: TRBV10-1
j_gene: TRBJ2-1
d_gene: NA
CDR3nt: TGCGCCAGCAGTGAGTCCAGACTCAACCTCTACAATGAGCAGTTCTTC
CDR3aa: CASSESRLNLYNEQFF

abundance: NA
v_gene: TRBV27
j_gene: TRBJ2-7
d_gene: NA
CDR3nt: TGTGCCAGCAGTTTGGCCAGGTCCTACGAGCAGTACTTC
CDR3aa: CASSLARSYEQYF

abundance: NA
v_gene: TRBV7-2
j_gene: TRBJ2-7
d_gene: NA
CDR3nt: TGTGCCAGCACCCTCACCGACGGCTACGAGCAGTACTTC
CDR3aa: CASTLTDGYEQYF

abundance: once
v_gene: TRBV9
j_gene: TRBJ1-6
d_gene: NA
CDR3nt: TGTGCCAGCAGCGTGGCGGAGATTGGTATTTCACCCCTCCACTTT
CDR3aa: CASSVAEIGISPLHF

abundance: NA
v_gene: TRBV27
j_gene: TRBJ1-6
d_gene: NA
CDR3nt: TGTGCCAGCAGTTTATCCGTACAGTTTAATTCACCCCTCCACTTT
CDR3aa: CASSLSVQFNSPLHF

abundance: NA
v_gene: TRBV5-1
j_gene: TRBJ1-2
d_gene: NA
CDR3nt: TGCGCCAGCCACACTACAGGGTATGGCTACACCTTC
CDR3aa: CASHTTGYGYTF

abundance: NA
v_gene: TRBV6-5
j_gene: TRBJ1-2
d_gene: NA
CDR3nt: TGTGCCAGCAGTTACAGGGACCACTATGGCTACACCTTC
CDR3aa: CASSYRDHYGYTF

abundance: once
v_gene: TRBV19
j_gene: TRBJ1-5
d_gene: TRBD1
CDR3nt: TGTGCCAGTAGCGTAACGACAGGGGGCAATCAGCCCCAGCATTTT
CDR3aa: CASSVTTGGNQPQHF

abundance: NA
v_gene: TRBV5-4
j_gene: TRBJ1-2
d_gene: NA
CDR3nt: TGTGCCAGCAGCTTCCTAGCTATCTACACCTTC
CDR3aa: CASSFLAIYTF

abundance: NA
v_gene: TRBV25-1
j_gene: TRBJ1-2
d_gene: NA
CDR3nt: TGTGCCAGCAGTTCGGGGGGAAGGGACCGCTACACCTTC
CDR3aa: CASSSGGRDRYTF

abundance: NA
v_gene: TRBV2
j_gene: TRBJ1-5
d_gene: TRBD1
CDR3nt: TGTGCCAGCAGTGTCACCGGGGACAGGGGGCAGCCCCAGCATTTT
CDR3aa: CASSVTGDRGQPQHF

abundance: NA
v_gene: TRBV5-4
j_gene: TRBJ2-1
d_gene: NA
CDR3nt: TGTGCCAGCAGCACCAATGGGGCCGGTGAGCAGTTCTTC
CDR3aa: CASSTNGAGEQFF

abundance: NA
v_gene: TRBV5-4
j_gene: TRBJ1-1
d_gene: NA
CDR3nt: TGTGCCAGCAGCTTCGTGATGAACACTGAAGCTTCCTTT
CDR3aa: CASSFVMNTEASF

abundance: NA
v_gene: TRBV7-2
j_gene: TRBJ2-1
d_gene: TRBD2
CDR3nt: TGTGCCAGCAGCCGAGCGGGGGGGCAATACAATGAGCAGTTCTTC
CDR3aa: CASSRAGGQYNEQFF

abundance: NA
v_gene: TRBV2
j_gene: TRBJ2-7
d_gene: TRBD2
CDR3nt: TGTGCCAGCCGGCGGGAGACCTACGAGCAGTACTTC
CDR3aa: CASRRETYEQYF

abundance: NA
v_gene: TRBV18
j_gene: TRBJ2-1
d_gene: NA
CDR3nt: TGTGCCAGCTCATCGCCGATTCCGGGATTTTACAATGAGCAGTTCTTC
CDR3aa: CASSSPIPGFYNEQFF

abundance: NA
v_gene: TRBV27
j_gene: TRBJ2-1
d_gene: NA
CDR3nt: TGTGCCAGCAGTTTATCCCTATACAATGAGCAGTTCTTC
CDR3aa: CASSLSLYNEQFF